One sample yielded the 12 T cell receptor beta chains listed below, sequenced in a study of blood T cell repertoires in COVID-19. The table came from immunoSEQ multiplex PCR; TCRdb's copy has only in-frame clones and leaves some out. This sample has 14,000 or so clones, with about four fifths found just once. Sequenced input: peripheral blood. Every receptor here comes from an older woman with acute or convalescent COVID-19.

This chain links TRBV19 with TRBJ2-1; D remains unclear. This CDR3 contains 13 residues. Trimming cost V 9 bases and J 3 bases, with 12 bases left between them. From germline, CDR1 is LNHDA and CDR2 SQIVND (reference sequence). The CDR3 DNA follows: TGTGCCAGCGCGACTCAAAACTACAATGAGCAGTTCTTC. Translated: CASATQNYNEQFF.

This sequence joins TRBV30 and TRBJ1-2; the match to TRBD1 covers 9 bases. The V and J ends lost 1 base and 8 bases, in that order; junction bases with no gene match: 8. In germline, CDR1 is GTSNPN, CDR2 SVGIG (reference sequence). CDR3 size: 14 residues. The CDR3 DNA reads TGTGCCTGGAGTGCCACGCGGACAGGGGTGGGCTACACCTTC. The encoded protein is CAWSATRTGVGYTF.

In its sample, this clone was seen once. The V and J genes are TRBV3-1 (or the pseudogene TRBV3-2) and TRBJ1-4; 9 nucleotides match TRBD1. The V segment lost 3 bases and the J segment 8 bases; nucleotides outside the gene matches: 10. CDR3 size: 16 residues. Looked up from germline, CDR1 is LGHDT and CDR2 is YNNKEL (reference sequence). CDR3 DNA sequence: TGTGCCAGCAGCCACCGCAACAGGGGGCGCGGGGAAAAACTGTTTTTT. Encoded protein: CASSHRNRGRGEKLFF.

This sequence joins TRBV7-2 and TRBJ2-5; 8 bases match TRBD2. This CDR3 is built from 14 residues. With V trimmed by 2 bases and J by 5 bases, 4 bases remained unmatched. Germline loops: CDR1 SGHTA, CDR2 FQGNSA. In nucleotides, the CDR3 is TGTGCCAGCAGCTTAAGCGGGAGATGGGAGACCCAGTACTTC. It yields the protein CASSLSGRWETQYF.

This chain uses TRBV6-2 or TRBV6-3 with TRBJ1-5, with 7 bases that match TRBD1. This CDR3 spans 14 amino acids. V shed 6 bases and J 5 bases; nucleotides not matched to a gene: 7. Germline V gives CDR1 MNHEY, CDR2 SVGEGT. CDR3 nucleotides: TGTGCCAGCAGCCTGGGGGACAGTGATCAGCCCCAGCATTTT. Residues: CASSLGDSDQPQHF.

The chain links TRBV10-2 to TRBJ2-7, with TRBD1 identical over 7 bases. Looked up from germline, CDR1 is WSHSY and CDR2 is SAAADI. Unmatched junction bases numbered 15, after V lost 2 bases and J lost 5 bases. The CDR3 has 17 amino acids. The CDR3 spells CASSEGETGVRLHEQYF. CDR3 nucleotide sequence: TGCGCCAGCAGTGAGGGGGAAACAGGGGTCCGCCTCCACGAGCAGTACTTC.

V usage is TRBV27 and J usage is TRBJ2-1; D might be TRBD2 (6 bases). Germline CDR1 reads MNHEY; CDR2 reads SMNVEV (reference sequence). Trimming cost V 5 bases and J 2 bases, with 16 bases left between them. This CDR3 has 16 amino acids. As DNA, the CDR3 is TGTGCCAGCAGTAGAGGTTGGGGGGACCCCTACAATGAGCAGTTCTTC. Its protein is CASSRGWGDPYNEQFF.

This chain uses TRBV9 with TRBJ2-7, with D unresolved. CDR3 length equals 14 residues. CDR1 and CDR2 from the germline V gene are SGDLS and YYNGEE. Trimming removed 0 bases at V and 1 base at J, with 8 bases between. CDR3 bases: TGTGCCAGCAGCGTAGTTCCAGATTCCTACGAGCAGTACTTC. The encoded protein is CASSVVPDSYEQYF.

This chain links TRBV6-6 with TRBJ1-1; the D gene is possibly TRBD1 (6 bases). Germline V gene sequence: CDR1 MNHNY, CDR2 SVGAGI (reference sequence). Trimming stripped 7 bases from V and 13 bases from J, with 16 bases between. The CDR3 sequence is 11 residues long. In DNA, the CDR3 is TGTGCCAGCACCCTAGGGACAATTAATTTCTTT. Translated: CASTLGTINFF.

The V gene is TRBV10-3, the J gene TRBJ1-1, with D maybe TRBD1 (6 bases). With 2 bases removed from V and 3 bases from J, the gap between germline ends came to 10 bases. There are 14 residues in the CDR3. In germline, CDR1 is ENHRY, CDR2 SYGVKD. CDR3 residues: CAISEGRGYTEAFF. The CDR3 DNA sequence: TGTGCCATCAGTGAGGGCAGGGGATACACTGAAGCTTTCTTT.

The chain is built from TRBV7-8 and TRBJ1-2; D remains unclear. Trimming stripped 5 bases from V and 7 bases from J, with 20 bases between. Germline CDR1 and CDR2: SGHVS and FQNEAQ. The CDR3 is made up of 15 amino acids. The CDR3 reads CASSQESPGPSGYTF. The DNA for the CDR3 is TGTGCCAGCAGCCAAGAGAGTCCGGGTCCAAGTGGCTACACCTTC.

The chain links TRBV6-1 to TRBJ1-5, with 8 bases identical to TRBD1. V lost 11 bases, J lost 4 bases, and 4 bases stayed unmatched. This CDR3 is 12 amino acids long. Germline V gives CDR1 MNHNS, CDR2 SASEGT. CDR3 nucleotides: TGTGCCGCGGGACAGGCTAATCAGCCCCAGCATTTT. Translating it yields CAAGQANQPQHF.